The subject of this entry is one T cell receptor (beta chain). Using immunoSEQ multiplex PCR, the repertoire was profiled, and TCRdb retains in-frame clones only, with some absent. The sample lists a few hundred thousand clones; 86% were seen once. The data stem from a study of cytomegalovirus exposure and HLA in healthy donors. The source of this sequence is a woman between 18 and 30 years old in good health and CMV-seronegative. The material sequenced was PBMCs.

The CDR3: CASSPDTTDTQYF. Written as DNA, the CDR3 is TGTGCCAGCTCACCAGACACCACAGATACGCAGTATTTT. This chain uses TRBV18 with TRBJ2-3; D remains unclear. The ends were cut back, 2 bases at V and 2 bases at J, with 5 bases in the middle. Per the germline V gene, CDR1 is KGHSH and CDR2 is LQKENI. This CDR3 is 13 amino acids long.